One T cell receptor (beta chain) is described in this entry. Its antigen remains unidentified. The data were taken from a study of T cell repertoires in cytomegalovirus infection. General study points: CMV-specific TCR beta clonotypes restricted by HLA-C dominated the ex vivo response. There were carriers of CMV plus the relevant HLA, and cumulative public TCR beta family frequency identified them.

From the reads, TCRdb called clonotypes with MiXCR, one entry per CDR3 protein. The data contain 57,000 or so distinct CDR3 sequences, around 34% of them singletons. The receptor was derived from a human donor in good health (CMV status not recorded). Some clones in this sample may be carry-over from other donors' samples. The sequenced sample was PBMCs, sequenced either directly or after in vitro stimulation (not recorded which).

The CDR3 protein is CASDPGGQPQHF. DNA of the CDR3: TGTGCCAGTGATCCCGGGGGTCAGCCCCAGCATTTT. This chain uses TRBV28 with TRBJ1-5; possible D gene TRBD1, 5 bases. This CDR3 is built from 12 residues. Germline V gene data show CDR1 as MDHEN and CDR2 as SYDVKM. V lost 9 bases, J lost 6 bases, and 12 bases lay in between.